The rows below give T cell receptor beta chains drawn from one sample of a study of cytomegalovirus exposure and HLA in healthy donors. TCRdb's copy holds only in-frame clones and misses some; the assay was immunoSEQ multiplex PCR. This sample carries around 82,000 clones, 60% to 85% of them seen once, and the ten largest clones take less than 7%. Sequencing was carried out using PBMCs. These receptors all stem from a male donor in good health and CMV-seropositive. Each CDR3 is given with its conserved first and last residue. D genes are given only for firm matches. A clone size is listed for some rows: how often the clone was seen (once, few, many), or a class if it is expanded.

clone size	D gene	J gene	V gene	CDR3 protein	CDR3 DNA
NA	TRBD2	TRBJ2-7	TRBV7-3	CASIPGKRGPDDCF	TGTGCCAGCATTCCGGGGAAGCGGGGGCCGGATGACTGCTTC
NA	NA	TRBJ1-2	TRBV27	CASSWSARNYGYTF	TGTGCCAGCAGTTGGTCAGCGCGTAACTATGGCTACACCTTC
NA	NA	TRBJ1-1	TRBV6-6	CASSYTAGMNTEAFF	TGTGCCAGCAGTTACACGGCCGGGATGAACACTGAAGCTTTCTTT
NA	NA	TRBJ2-5	TRBV15	CATSRDRLETQYF	TGTGCCACCAGCAGAGACAGATTGGAGACCCAGTACTTC
NA	TRBD1	TRBJ1-2	TRBV18	CASSPGGDRANYGYTF	TGTGCCAGCTCACCCGGCGGGGACAGGGCTAACTATGGCTACACCTTC
NA	NA	TRBJ2-5	TRBV29-1	CSVQRGSEETQYF	TGCAGCGTGCAACGGGGGTCTGAGGAGACCCAGTACTTC
once	NA	TRBJ2-5	TRBV9	CASSVGGLFQETQYF	TGTGCCAGCAGCGTGGGAGGACTATTCCAAGAGACCCAGTACTTC
few	NA	TRBJ1-6	TRBV5-1	CASSWGTANNSPLHF	TGCGCCAGCAGCTGGGGGACTGCGAATAATTCACCCCTCCACTTT
few	TRBD2	TRBJ2-6	TRBV4-2	CASSQETSGSGANVLTF	TGTGCCAGCAGCCAGGAGACTAGCGGCTCTGGGGCCAACGTCCTGACTTTC
NA	NA	TRBJ1-6	TRBV27	CASSSDSNYNSPLHF	TGTGCCAGCAGTTCGGACAGTAACTATAATTCACCCCTCCACTTT
once	NA	TRBJ2-3	TRBV7-9	CASSLGQSASTDTQYF	TGTGCCAGCAGCTTAGGACAGAGTGCTAGCACAGATACGCAGTATTTT
few	TRBD2	TRBJ2-1	TRBV2	CASSSQASGSSYNEQFF	TGTGCCAGCTCATCTCAAGCCAGCGGGAGCTCCTACAATGAGCAGTTCTTC
NA	NA	TRBJ2-2	TRBV27	CATRPQALVPGELFF	TGTGCCACCCGACCCCAGGCGTTGGTCCCCGGGGAGCTGTTTTTT
NA	NA	TRBJ1-6	TRBV29-1	CSVTTDYNSPLHF	TGCAGCGTAACGACAGATTATAATTCACCCCTCCACTTT
NA	TRBD2	TRBJ2-1	TRBV28	CASSLRAGGHNEQFF	TGTGCCAGCAGTTTACGTGCGGGGGGGCACAATGAGCAGTTCTTC
NA	NA	TRBJ2-1	TRBV5-4	CASSWGGGRSNEQFF	TGTGCCAGCAGCTGGGGAGGGGGTAGGAGCAATGAGCAGTTCTTC
NA	NA	TRBJ2-3	TRBV2	CASSWTRLGAQYF	TGTGCCAGCAGTTGGACCAGGCTGGGAGCGCAGTATTTT
NA	TRBD1	TRBJ2-1	TRBV7-2	CASRNRGNEQFF	TGTGCCAGCAGAAACAGGGGCAATGAGCAGTTCTTC
once	TRBD1	TRBJ2-5	TRBV13	CASSPGTGLQETQYF	TGTGCCAGCAGCCCCGGGACAGGACTCCAAGAGACCCAGTACTTC
NA	NA	TRBJ1-1	TRBV9	CASSVPGNMNTEAFF	TGTGCCAGCAGCGTACCAGGAAACATGAACACTGAAGCTTTCTTT
NA	NA	TRBJ2-2	TRBV25-1	CASSPEVGGPWIGELFF	TGTGCCAGCAGTCCTGAGGTGGGCGGGCCCTGGATCGGGGAGCTGTTTTTT
NA	NA	TRBJ1-4	TRBV7-8	CASSAYRVTWEKLFF	TGTGCCAGCAGCGCCTACAGGGTGACTTGGGAAAAACTGTTTTTT
NA	NA	TRBJ1-1	TRBV6-1	CASSESLPLNTEAFF	TGTGCCAGCAGTGAGTCTCTTCCCTTGAACACTGAAGCTTTCTTT
few	NA	TRBJ1-4	TRBV7-9	CASSTTRTATNEKLFF	TGTGCCAGCAGCACCACCCGGACAGCAACTAATGAAAAACTGTTTTTT
NA	NA	TRBJ1-4	TRBV5-4	CASSPGTGTNEKLFF	TGTGCCAGCAGCCCCGGAACGGGAACTAATGAAAAACTGTTTTTT
NA	NA	TRBJ2-7	TRBV30	CAWTWLSGSYEQYF	TGTGCCTGGACTTGGTTATCGGGCTCCTACGAGCAGTACTTC
NA	NA	TRBJ1-1	TRBV7-2	CAGSYVRNTEAFF	TGTGCCGGCAGCTATGTCCGGAACACTGAAGCTTTCTTT
NA	NA	TRBJ2-2	TRBV25-1	CASEGRVTGELFF	TGTGCCAGCGAGGGTAGGGTCACCGGGGAGCTGTTTTTT
few	NA	TRBJ2-2	TRBV7-2	CATMEGYGTGELFF	TGTGCCACCATGGAGGGTTATGGCACCGGGGAGCTGTTTTTT
NA	TRBD1	TRBJ1-2	TRBV27	CASSSGQFYGGYTF	TGTGCCAGCAGTTCGGGACAGTTCTATGGGGGCTACACCTTC
NA	NA	TRBJ2-7	TRBV7-9	CASSSRGPEQYF	TGTGCCAGCAGCTCCAGGGGCCCAGAGCAGTACTTC
NA	TRBD2	TRBJ2-1	TRBV5-3	CARSVGTSGLSSYNEQFF	TGTGCCAGAAGCGTCGGGACTAGCGGGTTGAGCTCCTACAATGAGCAGTTCTTC
NA	NA	TRBJ2-7	TRBV28	CASLSPSNSYEQYF	TGTGCCAGTCTAAGCCCCTCAAATTCCTACGAGCAGTACTTC
NA	TRBD2	TRBJ2-1	TRBV5-1	CASSFSSGGNNEQFF	TGCGCCAGCAGCTTTTCTAGCGGGGGGAACAATGAGCAGTTCTTC
NA	TRBD2	TRBJ2-1	TRBV5-1	CASSFTSGAYNEQFF	TGCGCCAGCAGCTTCACTAGCGGCGCCTACAATGAGCAGTTCTTC
NA	NA	TRBJ1-4	TRBV4-1	CASSDHLSLLVDNEKLFF	TGCGCCAGCAGTGATCATCTGAGTCTCCTAGTCGACAATGAAAAACTGTTTTTT
once	NA	TRBJ2-3	TRBV15	CATSEGDYTDTQYF	TGTGCCACCAGCGAGGGGGACTACACAGATACGCAGTATTTT
NA	TRBD2	TRBJ2-7	TRBV6-1	CASRWTSGDYEQYF	TGTGCCAGCAGATGGACTAGCGGGGACTACGAGCAGTACTTC
once	NA	TRBJ1-1	TRBV7-9	CASTPGVREVNTEAFF	TGTGCCAGCACCCCAGGGGTACGGGAGGTGAACACTGAAGCTTTCTTT
NA	TRBD1	TRBJ1-1	TRBV28	CASSFSDRGYRTEAFF	TGTGCCAGCAGTTTCTCGGACAGGGGATATCGGACTGAAGCTTTCTTT
few	NA	TRBJ1-1	TRBV7-2	CASSPSLNTEAFF	TGTGCCAGCAGCCCCTCCCTGAACACTGAAGCTTTCTTT
NA	NA	TRBJ1-2	TRBV28	CASSSTGTFYGYTF	TGTGCCAGCAGTTCTACAGGGACCTTCTATGGCTACACCTTC
NA	NA	TRBJ2-2	TRBV5-4	CASSNRNTGELFF	TGTGCCAGCAGCAACAGGAACACCGGGGAGCTGTTTTTT
NA	TRBD1	TRBJ1-1	TRBV4-1	CASSRQRGPTEAFF	TGCGCCAGCAGCCGCCAGAGGGGGCCCACTGAAGCTTTCTTT
NA	NA	TRBJ2-5	TRBV29-1	CSVEDLSRETQYF	TGCAGCGTTGAGGATCTCTCTAGGGAGACCCAGTACTTC
NA	TRBD2	TRBJ2-2	TRBV7-9	CSGRTSGENTGELFF	TGTTCCGGAAGGACTAGCGGGGAAAACACCGGGGAGCTGTTTTTT
NA	TRBD2	TRBJ2-7	TRBV2	CASRGGLAVAYEQYF	TGTGCCAGCAGGGGGGGACTAGCGGTAGCTTACGAGCAGTACTTC
NA	TRBD2	TRBJ2-3	TRBV5-6	CASSLRAGGIDTQYF	TGTGCCAGCAGCTTGAGGGCGGGAGGGATAGATACGCAGTATTTT
NA	NA	TRBJ2-3	TRBV7-9	CASSFMIEDTQYF	TGTGCCAGCAGCTTTATGATAGAAGATACGCAGTATTTT
NA	NA	TRBJ2-2	TRBV6-6	CASRRGRMGGGELFF	TGTGCCAGCAGACGGGGACGTATGGGGGGCGGGGAGCTGTTTTTT
NA	NA	TRBJ2-7	TRBV6-5	CASGTPGNSYEQYF	TGTGCCAGCGGGACTCCGGGAAACTCCTACGAGCAGTACTTC
NA	NA	TRBJ1-5	TRBV27	CASSPLEYSNQPQHF	TGTGCCAGCAGTCCTCTCGAGTATAGCAATCAGCCCCAGCATTTT
NA	TRBD2	TRBJ2-5	TRBV7-8	CASSLARTSGRAGETQYF	TGTGCCAGCAGCTTAGCTCGGACTAGCGGGAGGGCCGGAGAGACCCAGTACTTC
few	NA	TRBJ1-1	TRBV19	CASSNGHRSNTEAFF	TGTGCCAGTAGTAACGGACACAGATCGAACACTGAAGCTTTCTTT
NA	NA	TRBJ2-7	TRBV27	CASTPRSSGYEQYF	TGTGCCAGCACACCAAGGAGTAGCGGCTACGAGCAGTACTTC
NA	TRBD1	TRBJ2-1	TRBV18	CASSPTMTGTGARNEQFF	TGTGCCAGCTCACCGACGATGACCGGGACAGGGGCCCGTAATGAGCAGTTCTTC
NA	NA	TRBJ2-3	TRBV20-1	CSAGAGATQYF	TGCAGTGCTGGCGCTGGGGCTACGCAGTATTTT
NA	TRBD1	TRBJ2-7	TRBV30	CAWSQGTGRVAQYF	TGTGCCTGGAGTCAAGGGACAGGGAGGGTCGCGCAGTACTTC
NA	NA	TRBJ1-5	TRBV12-5	CASGLVRQDYSNQPQHF	TGTGCTAGTGGTTTGGTACGTCAGGATTATAGCAATCAGCCCCAGCATTTT